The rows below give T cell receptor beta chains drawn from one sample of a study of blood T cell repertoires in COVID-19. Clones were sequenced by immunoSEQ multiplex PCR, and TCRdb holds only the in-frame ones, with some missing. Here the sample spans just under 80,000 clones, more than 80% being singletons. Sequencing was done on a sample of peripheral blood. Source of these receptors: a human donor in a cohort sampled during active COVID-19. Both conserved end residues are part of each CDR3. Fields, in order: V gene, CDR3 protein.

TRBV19 CASSIDPGLAGSNEQFF
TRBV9 CASSVGGQAGYGYTF
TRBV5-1 CASSLEGGRTDTQYF
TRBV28 CASSITLAAGEDTEAFF
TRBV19 CASSLKINTEAFF
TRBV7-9 CASSLGTGTYEQYF
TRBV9 CASSVSSYGYTF
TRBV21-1 CASSKRERDSNQPQHF
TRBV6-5 CATGQGVRALHF
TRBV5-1 CASSTDIGGYEQYF